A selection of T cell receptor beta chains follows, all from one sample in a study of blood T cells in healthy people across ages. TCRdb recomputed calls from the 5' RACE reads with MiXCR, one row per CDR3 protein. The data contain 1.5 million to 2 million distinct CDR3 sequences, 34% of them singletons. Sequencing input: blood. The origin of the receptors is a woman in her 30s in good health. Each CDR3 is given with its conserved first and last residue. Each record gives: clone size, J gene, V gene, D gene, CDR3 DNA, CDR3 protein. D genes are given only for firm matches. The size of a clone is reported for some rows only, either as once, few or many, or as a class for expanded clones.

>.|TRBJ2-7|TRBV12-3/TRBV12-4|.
TGTGCCAGCACTAGGAGCGGCTACGAGCAGTACTTC
CASTRSGYEQYF
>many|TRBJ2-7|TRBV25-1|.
TGTGCCAGCAGTGAATGGAAGCAGTACGAGCAGTACTTC
CASSEWKQYEQYF
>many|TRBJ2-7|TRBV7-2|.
TGTGCCAGCAGCTTTTCATCGAGCCCTACGGTGGAGCAGTACTTC
CASSFSSSPTVEQYF
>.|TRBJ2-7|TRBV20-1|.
TGCAGTGCTCTTAGGGGGTCGACCTACGAGCAGTACTTC
CSALRGSTYEQYF
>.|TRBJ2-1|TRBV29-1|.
TGCAGCGTTTCACAGCGGGAACAGGGAAACAATGAGCAGTTCTTC
CSVSQREQGNNEQFF
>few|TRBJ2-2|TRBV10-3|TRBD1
TGTGCCATCAGTGCAGGGACAGGGGGCTCCGGGGAGCTGTTTTTT
CAISAGTGGSGELFF
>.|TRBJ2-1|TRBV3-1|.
TGTGCCAGCAGCCTAACCGGGACGAGCGGACAGGAGCAGTTCTTC
CASSLTGTSGQEQFF
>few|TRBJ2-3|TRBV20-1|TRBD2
TGCAGTGCTACCCCACTCTTAGCGGGTCCCACAGATACGCAGTATTTT
CSATPLLAGPTDTQYF
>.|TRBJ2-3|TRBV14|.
TGTGCCAGCAGCCTACCGAACACAGATATGCAGTATTTT
CASSLPNTDMQYF
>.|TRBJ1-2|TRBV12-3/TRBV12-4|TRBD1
TGTGCCGGCAGTCATGGGACAGGGGATAGGAACTATGGCTACACCTTC
CAGSHGTGDRNYGYTF
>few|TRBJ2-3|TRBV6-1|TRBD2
TGTGCCAGCAGGGCCCTCCCCGGGACTAGCGGATCATCCAGAGATACGCAGTATTTT
CASRALPGTSGSSRDTQYF
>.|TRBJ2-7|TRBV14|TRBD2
TGTGCCTGCAGCCACCGCCGCGGGGGGATCTTCCACGAGCAGTACTTC
CACSHRRGGIFHEQYF
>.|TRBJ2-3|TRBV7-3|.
TGTGCCAGCAGCCCCTCCTTTACAGATACGCAGTATTTT
CASSPSFTDTQYF
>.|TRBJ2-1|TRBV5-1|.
TGCGCCAGCAGCCCCCCGAGGGCCAATGAGCAGTTCTTC
CASSPPRANEQFF
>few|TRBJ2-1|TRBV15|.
TGTGCCACCAGCAGGGACTCCTCCCCGGGAAATGAGCAGTTCTTC
CATSRDSSPGNEQFF
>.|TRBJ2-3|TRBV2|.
TGTGCCAGCAGTGCTCCTAATAGTGATACGCAGTATTTT
CASSAPNSDTQYF
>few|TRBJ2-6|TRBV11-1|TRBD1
TGTGCCAGCAGCTTAGCCTTGGGCAAACAGGGGACCTCGGCTGGGGCCAACGTCCTGACTTTC
CASSLALGKQGTSAGANVLTF
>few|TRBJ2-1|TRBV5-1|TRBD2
TGCGCCAGCAGCTTGGCCCTAGCGGACGAGCAGTTCTTC
CASSLALADEQFF
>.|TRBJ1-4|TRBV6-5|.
TGTGCCAGCAGTTACAGCGGGACCAACTATGAAAAACTGTTTTTT
CASSYSGTNYEKLFF
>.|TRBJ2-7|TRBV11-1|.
TGTGCCAGCAGCTTTAGTAGCGGACTTTCCTACGAGCAGTACTTC
CASSFSSGLSYEQYF
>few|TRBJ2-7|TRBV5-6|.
TGTGCCAGCAGCTTGTCAGGGGGGGGAATCTACGAGCAGTACTTC
CASSLSGGGIYEQYF
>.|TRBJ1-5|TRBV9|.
TGTGCCAGCAGCAAAGGGGGAATCAATCAGCCCCAGCATTTT
CASSKGGINQPQHF
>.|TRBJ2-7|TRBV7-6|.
TGTGCCAGCGCCGGGACCCTCTTCGGCGAGCAGTACTTC
CASAGTLFGEQYF
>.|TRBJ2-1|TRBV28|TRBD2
TGTGCCAGCAGCGCCCTTCTAGCGGCCTCCTACAATGAGCAGTTCTTC
CASSALLAASYNEQFF
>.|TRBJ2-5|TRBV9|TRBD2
TGTACCAGCAGCCCGAGACTAGCACCAGAGACCCAGTACTTC
CTSSPRLAPETQYF
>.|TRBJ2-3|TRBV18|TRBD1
TGTGCCAGCTCACCACCGGACAGGGGGACAGATACGCAGTATTTT
CASSPPDRGTDTQYF
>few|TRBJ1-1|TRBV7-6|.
TGTGCCAGCAGCTTAGGGGATCCCCCTTACACTGAAGCTTTCTTT
CASSLGDPPYTEAFF
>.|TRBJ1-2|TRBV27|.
TGTGCCAGCAGTTTATCGGCCGCTGACTATGGCTACACCTTC
CASSLSAADYGYTF
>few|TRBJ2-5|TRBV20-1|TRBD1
TGCAGTGCTCCCGGACAGGGGCTTCACCAAGAGACCCAGTACTTC
CSAPGQGLHQETQYF
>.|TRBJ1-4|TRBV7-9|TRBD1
TGTGCCAGCAGCTTAAGGGACAGGGATGAAAAACTGTTTTTT
CASSLRDRDEKLFF
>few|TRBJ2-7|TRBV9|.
TGTGCCAGCAGCGCCGACGGGACCTACGAGCAGTACTTC
CASSADGTYEQYF